This T cell receptor (beta chain) derives from a study of OX40 agonist ivuxolimab in advanced cancers. Study-wide context: Ivuxolimab, which targeted the costimulatory receptor OX40 (CD134), was an agonistic, fully human IgG2 monoclonal antibody. Among the 50 to 55 dose-escalation patients, around 19 had hepatocellular carcinoma, 15 or so melanoma, 9 renal cell carcinoma and 9 head and neck cancer. Intravenous ivuxolimab was administered to patients every 2 weeks at six dose levels: 0.01, 0.1, 0.3, 1.5, 3 and 10 mg/kg. The paper reports the monotherapy dose-escalation portion (N = 52 patients) of the phase I ivuxolimab trial. Partial responses occurred in three dose-escalation patients: two with cutaneous melanoma and one with hepatocellular carcinoma. The dose-escalation cohort was around 84% male with a mean age of roughly 62 years, ranging from roughly 23 to 90. Prior anti-PD-1, anti-PD-L1 or anti-CTLA-4 therapy was permitted, and about 40% of dose-escalation patients had received checkpoint inhibitors. The point of sequencing TCRbeta in the periphery was to test whether ivuxolimab changed TCR sequence diversity and drove clonal T-cell expansion. Overall results and qualifications from the work: After ivuxolimab, more expanded clones were found on average in CD8+ T cells than in CD4+ T cells. Low levels of normalized T-cell clonal expansion were also shown by some nonresponding patients. In the 0.1-3.0 mg/kg groups, partial responders were among the patients with the lowest normalized peripheral clonal expansion, particularly in CD8+ T cells. The antigen specificity of the clonally expanded peripheral T cells was not determined. Clonal expansion of both CD4+ and CD8+ blood T cells was observed from baseline to week 6 at doses 0.1 to 3.0 mg/kg.

To sequence the TCRbeta CDR3 region, genomic DNA was isolated from the sorted cells. TCRbeta CDR3 regions were sequenced using the immunoSEQ Assay. TCRdb carries this immuneACCESS record with in-frame sequences only. Its versions omit some clonotypes, under half of them owing to an unresolved V gene in the studies checked, with the rest unexplained. The sample table contains some 70,000 clones; only one count was recorded for about 82% of them. The ten most abundant clones make up around 6.4% of the sample. The trial excluded patients who had a history of autoimmune disease or were on systemic immunosuppression. Peripheral blood for TCR sequencing was collected from all dose cohorts at baseline, on cycle 4 day 1, and on cycle 7 day 1. The samples were drawn from a first-in-human, open-label, multicenter phase I dose-escalation trial of ivuxolimab. The trial enrolled adults with locally advanced or metastatic head and neck squamous cell, hepatocellular, melanoma or renal cell carcinoma. Before TCR sequencing, CD4+ T cells and CD8+ T cells were sorted from peripheral blood as separate populations.

In the case of this clone: Its antigen has not been determined. No base quality information exists; no much larger clone differs at one position.

Between the V and J ends, shortened by 5 bases and 0 bases respectively, the junction contains 13 bases. The CDR3 goes from the cysteine to the phenylalanine over 16 residues. Kept here is only the CDR3 DNA, which spans 48 bases and is read in frame from base 1. CDR1 and CDR2 were assigned from the germline V gene (reference sequence) as MNHEY and SMNVEV. The starting material was CD4+ or CD8+ T cells sorted from blood, obtained in a trial of the OX40 agonist ivuxolimab. The sequence derives from an adult with an advanced solid tumor such as melanoma, head and neck, liver or kidney cancer. This chain is built from TRBV27 and TRBJ1-4, with no reliable assignment of the D segment. The encoded CDR3 is CASSPNLIATNEKLFF. Here is the DNA: TGTGCCAGCAGTCCCAACCTAATTGCAACTAATGAAAAACTGTTTTTT.